A selection of T cell receptor beta chains follows, all from one sample in a study of beta chain features in type 1 diabetes. Here immunoSEQ multiplex PCR was the method, and the copy in TCRdb shows in-frame clones only, minus some. The repertoire holds 300,000 or so clones, roughly 8.8% seen once, with approximately 1% in the top ten. Sequenced material: central memory CD4+ T cells from blood. The receptors were gathered from a man younger than 40 with type 1 diabetes. CDR3s include the opening cysteine and the closing phenylalanine or tryptophan. Fields, in order: J gene, V gene, clone size, CDR3 protein. Not all rows give a size; the values are once, few, many and, for expanded clones, a class.

TRBJ2-3,TRBV12-5,NA,CASGLGQSTDTQYF
TRBJ2-3,TRBV18,NA,CASSPPARTNTQYF
TRBJ2-5,TRBV7-2,few,CASSLGLTDRVQETQYF
TRBJ1-2,TRBV14,NA,CASSQEQGARNYGYTF
TRBJ1-2,TRBV6-1,NA,CASSQTDYGYTF
TRBJ2-1,TRBV27,many,CASSLYDSRKSEQFF
TRBJ2-3,TRBV14,few,CASSPDLRGTQYF
TRBJ1-6,TRBV19,many,CASRLFAGSPLHF
TRBJ1-6,TRBV10-3,NA,CAISDWASGGNSPLHF
TRBJ2-7,TRBV7-9,NA,CASSVLGGDEQYF
TRBJ2-7,TRBV21-1,NA,CASSKVGLAGVSYEQYF
TRBJ2-5,TRBV27,NA,CASSLGTGKETQYF
TRBJ2-3,TRBV5-1,NA,CASSSELAGTDTQYF
TRBJ1-6,TRBV27,few,CASTPLGVESPLHF
TRBJ1-2,TRBV27,few,CASSPRTASTSGYTF
TRBJ2-3,TRBV30,few,CAWTPVATDTQYF
TRBJ1-5,TRBV6-5,NA,CASSPDRGGGQPQHF
TRBJ2-7,TRBV7-9,NA,CASSPGLAGTYEQYF
TRBJ2-7,TRBV6-4,few,CRSSYEQYF
TRBJ1-4,TRBV6-5,NA,CASRALRDKKRALFF
TRBJ1-2,TRBV29-1,NA,CSVADSPGYGYTF
TRBJ2-5,TRBV5-1,few,CASSLTGPGETQYF
TRBJ2-1,TRBV18,NA,CASSPRDGYYNEQFF
TRBJ2-7,TRBV7-8,NA,CASSLGPRLEQYF
TRBJ2-5,TRBV27,NA,CASSLSGYQETQYF
TRBJ2-7,TRBV7-9,NA,CASSSRQGVMAYEQYF
TRBJ2-3,TRBV5-1,NA,CASRPSQPSTDTQYF
TRBJ1-1,TRBV29-1,few,CSARQGGGTEAFF
TRBJ2-5,TRBV11-3,NA,CASSHRGRGQETQYF
TRBJ2-5,TRBV21-1,few,CASECRGGETQYF
TRBJ2-2,TRBV5-1,few,CASSLGQRDTGELFF
TRBJ1-6,TRBV5-1,NA,CASSLTGASSYNSPLHF
TRBJ1-2,TRBV5-8,NA,CASSLREISYTF
TRBJ1-6,TRBV28,few,CASNTGSGNSPLHF
TRBJ1-4,TRBV30,once,CAWSVRTGKLFF
TRBJ2-7,TRBV6-5,few,CASSYSGGGGYEQYF
TRBJ1-1,TRBV6-5,NA,CASSSTGGAGTEAFF
TRBJ2-5,TRBV7-8,few,CASSLGTSIETQYF
TRBJ2-3,TRBV14,NA,CASSLSGPDTQYF
TRBJ1-6,TRBV7-2,NA,CASSLAGGSINSPLHF
TRBJ2-3,TRBV6-5,NA,CASNGRSGTDTQYF
TRBJ1-3,TRBV7-9,many,CASSLEGHGNTIYF
TRBJ1-1,TRBV7-9,few,CASSLAGRNTEAFF
TRBJ2-1,TRBV7-9,few,CASSLEGFYNEQFF
TRBJ1-6,TRBV11-2,few,CASSYGGGSPLHF
TRBJ2-5,TRBV10-3,few,CAISEERGKETQYF
TRBJ1-1,TRBV18,few,CASSPRARGAGTEAFF
TRBJ2-3,TRBV28,NA,CASSSQAGTTDTQYF
TRBJ2-1,TRBV5-1,NA,CASSSPTSGGYEQFF
TRBJ2-5,TRBV5-1,many,CASSLGIGETQYF
TRBJ2-3,TRBV23-1,many,CASSQTSTDTQYF
TRBJ2-1,TRBV5-4,many,CASRKERGSSYNEQFF
TRBJ2-2,TRBV7-9,many,CASSFASVSAGELFF
NA,TRBV18,NA,CASSPGQDASYEQYF